This TCR beta chain was sequenced during a study of T-cell memory formation after mild COVID-19. This clonotype was detected a few times. Its target is unknown. The CDR3 loop spans 15 amino acids. Germline CDR1 and CDR2: SGHRS and YFSETQ. V was clipped by 4 bases and J by 2 bases, with 16 bases between them. MiXCR, run by TCRdb on the 5' RACE reads, gives a single entry per CDR3 protein. The data hold approximately 580,000 distinct CDR3 sequences, with about a fifth observed a single time. Regarding the study as a whole: The study found balanced CD4/CD8 in clones contracting day 15 to 85 and a CD4+ lean in later expanders. Memory from before infection featured some responding clones, which suggests cross-reactive memory joined.

The clonotype was recovered from an adult woman who had mild COVID-19 (a few samples of this study predate the infection). Cell type and time point are not known. The chain recombines TRBV5-1 with TRBJ2-7; D perhaps matches TRBD2 (7 bases). The sample taken for sequencing was PBMCs or a T cell subset sorted from them (not recorded which). The DNA for the CDR3 is TGCGCCAGCAGCCCTCTCCGGGGGGCGACCTACGAGCAGTACTTC. As protein: CASSPLRGATYEQYF.